The 26 T cell receptor beta chains reported below all come from one sample, sequenced in a study of T cell changes during pregnancy in multiple sclerosis. This table comes from immunoSEQ multiplex PCR, and its TCRdb copy is limited to in-frame clones, with some not included. The sample gives about 26,000 clones, roughly 89% of which show up once; 16% is in the top ten. The sample consisted of CD8+ T cells from peripheral blood mononuclear cells, taken in the second trimester of pregnancy. The receptors come from a female donor with multiple sclerosis, enrolled in a pregnancy study.

The chain has TRBV11-2 and TRBJ2-5; a possible D gene is TRBD1 (6 bases). The length of the CDR3 is 14 residues. Trimming stripped 5 bases from V and 5 bases from J, with 15 bases between. Per germline, CDR1 SGHAT and CDR2 FQNNGV. The CDR3 here is CASSQTQGWETQYF. In nucleotides, the CDR3 is TGTGCCAGCAGCCAGACCCAGGGGTGGGAGACCCAGTACTTC.

This clone appeared once. The rearrangement uses TRBV7-9 and TRBJ2-3; 8 bases fit TRBD1. The J segment lost 4 bases and the V segment lost 5 bases, leaving 5 bases of the junction unmatched. Germline lookup yields CDR1 SEHNR and CDR2 FQNEAQ (reference sequence). This CDR3 comprises 14 residues. The CDR3 nucleotides read TGTGCCAGCAGCCCGGACAGGGATCCAGATACGCAGTATTTT. Amino acids: CASSPDRDPDTQYF.

V and J are TRBV29-1 and TRBJ1-1, with D possibly TRBD1 on 5 matching bases. V lost 6 bases, J lost 7 bases, and 15 bases lay in between. This CDR3 contains 12 residues. Germline CDR1 is SQVTM and CDR2 is ANQGSEA. The CDR3 DNA reads TGCAGCGTGGGGCATGGGGTACGTGAAGCTTTCTTT. It is translated as CSVGHGVREAFF.

This chain joins TRBV7-6 and TRBJ2-1; TRBD2 aligns across 8 bases. The V and J ends lost 3 bases and 8 bases, in that order; junction bases with no gene match: 9. The CDR3 consists of 15 residues. Germline loops: CDR1 SGHVS, CDR2 FNYEAQ. The CDR3 here is CASSFQSGGPDEQFF. In nucleotides, the CDR3 is TGTGCCAGCAGCTTCCAGTCGGGAGGGCCAGATGAGCAGTTCTTC.

The genes are TRBV27 and TRBJ2-7, with D possibly matching TRBD1 (6 bases). Trimming left V 2 bases short and J 2 bases short, with 13 bases between. This CDR3 is 15 amino acids long. The germline gives CDR1 MNHEY, CDR2 SMNVEV (reference sequence). The CDR3 region is CASSLHPDSPYEQYF. As DNA, the CDR3 is TGTGCCAGCAGTTTACATCCGGACAGTCCCTACGAGCAGTACTTC.

V usage is TRBV7-6 and J usage is TRBJ1-1; 8 positions match TRBD1. Germline values: CDR1 SGHVS, CDR2 FNYEAQ. This CDR3 has 14 amino acids. J gave up 5 bases and V 1 base, and 3 bases lay outside the gene matches. The CDR3 region is CASSLGTGNTEAFF. The CDR3 DNA is TGTGCCAGCAGCTTAGGGACAGGGAATACTGAAGCTTTCTTT.

The chain is built from TRBV2 and TRBJ2-7; 9 bases agree with TRBD2. Germline loops: CDR1 SNHLY, CDR2 FYNNEI. V shed 1 base and J 6 bases; nucleotides not matched to a gene: 4. CDR3 length equals 14 residues. This CDR3 is CASSEGAGGPEQYF. For the CDR3, the DNA is TGTGCCAGCAGTGAAGGGGCGGGAGGGCCCGAGCAGTACTTC.

The rearrangement links TRBV28 to TRBJ1-5, with D tentatively TRBD1 (5 bases). Trimming shortened V by 10 bases and J by 6 bases, and 19 bases separated the two germline ends. The CDR3 contains 14 residues. Germline-derived CDR1 and CDR2 are MDHEN and SYDVKM. CDR3 sequence: CATTGLGIGQPQHF. The CDR3 nucleotides are TGTGCCACCACGGGACTGGGAATTGGTCAGCCCCAGCATTTT.

The chain joins TRBV7-3 to TRBJ2-2, with 7 bases matching TRBD1. Germline assignment: CDR1 SGHTA and CDR2 FQGTGA. The CDR3 covers 16 residues. V was pared by 2 bases and J by 0 bases, with 3 bases of the junction left unmatched. The CDR3 DNA sequence: TGTGCCAGCAGCTTACAGGGGACAGCGAACACCGGGGAGCTGTTTTTT. Its protein product is CASSLQGTANTGELFF.

The V and J genes are TRBV2 and TRBJ2-1, with D uncertain. V was clipped by 10 bases and J by 8 bases, with 9 bases between them. The CDR3 consists of 10 residues. The germline CDR1 and CDR2 sequences are SNHLY and FYNNEI. The CDR3, as DNA: TGTGCCACCTACTCCGATGAGCAGTTCTTC. This codes for CATYSDEQFF.

V is TRBV5-6 and J is TRBJ2-7; the D gene is possibly TRBD1 (7 bases). CDR1 is SGHDT, CDR2 YYEEEE, per germline. The CDR3 runs to 15 residues. V lost 4 bases and J 2 bases, leaving 16 bases between the germline ends. The DNA for the CDR3 is TGTGCCAGCAGCCCCTGGTGGAGGGGGCCCTACGAGCAGTACTTC. Its protein product is CASSPWWRGPYEQYF.

This chain connects TRBV7-6 to TRBJ2-7, with TRBD2 matching over 10 bases. The germline gives CDR1 SGHVS, CDR2 FNYEAQ. The CDR3 consists of 14 residues. The V segment lost 2 bases and the J segment 7 bases; nucleotides outside the gene matches: 5. The CDR3 spells CASSLTSGTLEQYF. CDR3 nucleotide sequence: TGTGCCAGCAGCTTAACTAGCGGGACCCTGGAGCAGTACTTC.

The gene calls are TRBV27 and TRBJ1-4; no reliable D call. V lost 4 bases and J lost 8, with 14 bases in between. CDR3 length: 14 residues. Germline V gene data show CDR1 as MNHEY and CDR2 as SMNVEV (reference sequence). The CDR3 region has the DNA TGTGCCAGCAGTTCGACGGGGAGGAAGGAAAAACTGTTTTTT. Translated: CASSSTGRKEKLFF.

The chain is built from TRBV28 and TRBJ1-2; possibly TRBD1 for D (5 bases). V was pared by 5 bases and J by 6 bases, with 22 bases between. CDR1 MDHEN and CDR2 SYDVKM come from the germline V gene. This CDR3 spans 16 amino acids. The CDR3 coding sequence is TGTGCCAGCAGTATCCGATCGTGGAATCCGGGGGATGGCTACACCTTC. It codes for CASSIRSWNPGDGYTF.

V gene TRBV25-1 combines with J gene TRBJ2-5; 7 bases are a match to TRBD2. Looked up from germline, CDR1 is MGHDK and CDR2 is SYGVNS. V shed 5 bases and J 2 bases; nucleotides not matched to a gene: 2. CDR3 length: 13 amino acids. CDR3 amino acids: CASSRDYQETQYF. The DNA for the CDR3 is TGTGCCAGCAGTCGGGACTATCAAGAGACCCAGTACTTC. Full variable domain (missing parts from reference TRBV25-1 and TRBJ2-5): EADIYQTPRYLVIGTGKKITLECSQTMGHDKMYWYQQDPGMELHLIHYSYGVNSTEKGDLSSESTVSRIRTEHFPLTLESARPSHTSQYLCASSRDYQETQYFGPGTRLLVL.

The J gene is TRBJ2-7, the V gene TRBV9; 8 nucleotides align to TRBD2. This CDR3 has 15 amino acids. Germline CDR1 is SGDLS and CDR2 is YYNGEE. V lost 3 bases and J lost 3; bases outside the gene matches: 8. CDR3 in amino acids: CASSGPASGYYEQYF. The CDR3 DNA reads as TGTGCCAGCAGCGGACCGGCTAGCGGGTACTACGAGCAGTACTTC.

This clone was seen once. The gene calls are TRBV7-9 and TRBJ1-2, with TRBD1 identical over 8 bases. Germline V lookup: CDR1 SEHNR, CDR2 FQNEAQ (reference sequence). The J segment lost 4 bases and the V segment lost 4 bases, leaving 11 bases of the junction unmatched. This CDR3 comprises 16 residues. The CDR3 sequence: CASSSDRGQWGYGYTF. The CDR3 region has the DNA TGTGCCAGCAGCTCCGACAGGGGACAATGGGGCTATGGCTACACCTTC.

The rearrangement joins TRBV9 to TRBJ2-3; TRBD2 agrees at 10 bases. The length of the CDR3 is 18 residues. V lost 2 bases to trimming and J lost 5 bases; unmatched junction nucleotides: 14. Germline lookup yields CDR1 SGDLS and CDR2 YYNGEE. The CDR3 region is CASSVPAGLAGAVDTQYF. CDR3 bases: TGTGCCAGCAGCGTCCCGGCGGGGCTAGCGGGAGCAGTAGATACGCAGTATTTT.

J is TRBJ2-7 and V is TRBV7-9, with TRBD2 matching over 11 bases. The CDR3 runs to 14 residues. Germline V CDR1 and CDR2: SEHNR, FQNEAQ (reference sequence). The trim removed 5 bases at V and 4 bases at J, leaving 4 bases unmatched. CDR3 bases: TGTGCCAGCAGCGCTCTAGCGGGAGGATACGAGCAGTACTTC. This gives the protein CASSALAGGYEQYF.

This sequence joins TRBV4-1 and TRBJ1-1, with 9 bases identical to TRBD1. This CDR3 region has 18 residues. In germline, CDR1 is MGHRA, CDR2 YSYEKL. Trimming took 1 base from V and 1 from J; bases not matched to a gene: 10. The CDR3 loop reads CASSQGPTGGSSNTEAFF. The CDR3 nucleotides are TGCGCCAGCAGCCAAGGCCCCACAGGGGGCTCTTCGAACACTGAAGCTTTCTTT.

The chain couples TRBV5-1 to TRBJ2-1; D is unresolved. This CDR3 has 14 residues. V was shortened by 0 bases and J by 4 bases, with 8 bases between the two germline ends. Germline V gene sequence: CDR1 SGHRS, CDR2 YFSETQ. CDR3 region: CASSLDRNYNEQFF. CDR3 bases: TGCGCCAGCAGCTTGGACAGAAATTACAATGAGCAGTTCTTC.

The chain links TRBV2 to TRBJ2-3, with 10 bases aligning to TRBD2. This CDR3 is built from 16 residues. Unmatched junction bases numbered 6, after V lost 6 bases and J lost 0 bases. The germline gives CDR1 SNHLY, CDR2 FYNNEI. The CDR3 bases are TGTGCCAGCAGGCAACGGACTAGCGGTAGCACAGATACGCAGTATTTT. This gives the protein CASRQRTSGSTDTQYF.

J is TRBJ2-3 and V is TRBV5-1; 9 bases match TRBD2. Per the germline V gene, CDR1 is SGHRS and CDR2 is YFSETQ. The V segment lost 4 bases and the J segment 5 bases; nucleotides outside the gene matches: 11. This CDR3 contains 16 residues. The CDR3 DNA sequence: TGCGCCAGCAGCACGTCGACTAGCGGAACAGGAGATACGCAGTATTTT. Translating gives CASSTSTSGTGDTQYF.

This clone was observed once. The gene calls are TRBV5-4 and TRBJ2-7; D uncertain. This CDR3 is built from 14 residues. Germline assignment: CDR1 SGHNT and CDR2 YYREEE (reference sequence). V was pared by 4 bases and J by 7 bases, with 18 bases between. The CDR3 sequence: CASSARVAASEQYF. CDR3 coding DNA: TGTGCCAGCAGCGCCCGGGTCGCCGCTTCAGAGCAGTACTTC.

The genes are TRBV27 and TRBJ1-1, with 8 bases that match TRBD1. CDR1 is MNHEY and CDR2 is SMNVEV in the germline V gene (reference sequence). There are 14 residues in the CDR3. V lost 6 bases and J lost 1; bases outside the gene matches: 4. The CDR3 protein is CASRLTGGNTEAFF. The DNA of the CDR3 is TGTGCCAGCAGGTTAACAGGGGGGAACACTGAAGCTTTCTTT.

The chain couples TRBV25-1 to TRBJ2-1; tentatively, D is TRBD1 (6 bases). The germline gives CDR1 MGHDK, CDR2 SYGVNS. The V end was cut by 5 bases, the J end by 10 bases, with 12 bases between. CDR3 length: 12 amino acids. The DNA for the CDR3 is TGTGCCAGCAGTACAGGGTACAGGGAGCAGTTCTTC. It translates to CASSTGYREQFF.